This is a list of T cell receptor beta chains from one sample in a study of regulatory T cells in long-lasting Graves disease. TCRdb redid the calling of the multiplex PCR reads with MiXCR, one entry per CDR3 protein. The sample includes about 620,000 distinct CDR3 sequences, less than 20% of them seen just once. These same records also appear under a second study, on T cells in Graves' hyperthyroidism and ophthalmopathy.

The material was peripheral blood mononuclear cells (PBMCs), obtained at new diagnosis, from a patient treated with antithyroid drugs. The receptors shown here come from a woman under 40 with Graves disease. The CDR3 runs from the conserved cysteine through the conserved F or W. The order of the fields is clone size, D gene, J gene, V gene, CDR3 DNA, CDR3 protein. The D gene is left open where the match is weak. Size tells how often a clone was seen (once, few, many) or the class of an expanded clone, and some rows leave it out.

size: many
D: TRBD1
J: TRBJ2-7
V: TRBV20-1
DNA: TGCAGTGCCCCCGGGACAGTCATCTACGAGCAGTACTTC
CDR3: CSAPGTVIYEQYF

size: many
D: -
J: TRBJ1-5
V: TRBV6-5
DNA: TGTGCCAGCAGTTCGGGTACATATAGCAATCAGCCCCAGCATTTT
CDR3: CASSSGTYSNQPQHF

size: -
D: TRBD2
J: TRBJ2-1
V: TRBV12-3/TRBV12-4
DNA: TGTGCCAGCAGTTTAGTAGCGGGAGGGGTTGAGCAGTTCTTC
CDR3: CASSLVAGGVEQFF

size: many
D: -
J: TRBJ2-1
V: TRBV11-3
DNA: TGTGCCAGCAGGGGGGTTGGCGATGAGCAGTTCTTC
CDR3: CASRGVGDEQFF

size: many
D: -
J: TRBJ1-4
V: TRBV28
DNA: TGTGCCAGCAGTTTCCAACCAGGGGCGGGTTCTGAAAAACTGTTTTTT
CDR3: CASSFQPGAGSEKLFF

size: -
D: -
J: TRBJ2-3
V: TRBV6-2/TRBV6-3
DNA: TGTGCCAGCAGGCCCAGGTCCACGGGGGCAGATACGCAGTATTTT
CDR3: CASRPRSTGADTQYF

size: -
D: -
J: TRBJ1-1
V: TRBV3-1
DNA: TGTGCCAGCAGCCAGGGTACGGAGATGAACACTGAAGCTTTCTTT
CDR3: CASSQGTEMNTEAFF

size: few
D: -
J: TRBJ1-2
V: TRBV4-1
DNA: TGCGCCAGCAAGATTTACAGGGAGCAACCCTATGGCTACACCTTC
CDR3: CASKIYREQPYGYTF

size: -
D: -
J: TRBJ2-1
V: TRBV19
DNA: TGTGCCAGTAGTATAGAGCCGGGTCGAAGGAATGAGCAGTTCTTC
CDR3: CASSIEPGRRNEQFF

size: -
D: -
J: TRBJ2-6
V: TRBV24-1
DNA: TGTGCCACCAGTGATTCGGCTGGGGCCAACGTCCTGACTTTC
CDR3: CATSDSAGANVLTF

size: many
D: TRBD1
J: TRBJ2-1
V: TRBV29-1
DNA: TGCAGCCATGCCGGGGAACCAGGGGGCGCGATCTTC
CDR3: CSHAGEPGGAIF

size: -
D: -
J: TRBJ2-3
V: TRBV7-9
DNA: TGTGCCAGCAGCTTAGGTGGCGGGGTAACAGATACGCAGTATTTT
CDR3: CASSLGGGVTDTQYF

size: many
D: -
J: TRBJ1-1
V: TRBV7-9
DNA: TGTGCCAGCAGCGGATGGACGGTGAACACTGAAGCTTTCTTT
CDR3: CASSGWTVNTEAFF

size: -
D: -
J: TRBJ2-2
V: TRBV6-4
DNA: TGTGCCAGCCATCCGAGCGGTAGCACCGGGGAGCTGTTTTTT
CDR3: CASHPSGSTGELFF

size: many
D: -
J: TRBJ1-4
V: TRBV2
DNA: TGTGCCAGCAGTCCCTTCGGGGCGGCTAATGAAAAACTGTTTTTT
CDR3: CASSPFGAANEKLFF

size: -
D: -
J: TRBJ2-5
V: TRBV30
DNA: TGTGCCTTCCAGAAGACCCAGGAGACCCAGTACTTC
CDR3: CAFQKTQETQYF

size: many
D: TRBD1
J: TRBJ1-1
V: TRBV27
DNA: TGTGCCAGCAGTCATCTTGGACAGGGAGACACTGAAGCTTTCTTT
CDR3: CASSHLGQGDTEAFF

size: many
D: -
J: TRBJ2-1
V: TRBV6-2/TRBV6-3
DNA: TGTGCCAGCAGTCCCGGGACGAGAAACAATGAGCAGTTCTTC
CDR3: CASSPGTRNNEQFF

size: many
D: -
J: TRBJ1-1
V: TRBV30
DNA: TGTGCCTGGAGTGTAATGATGACAAGTGGTGCTTTCTTT
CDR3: CAWSVMMTSGAFF

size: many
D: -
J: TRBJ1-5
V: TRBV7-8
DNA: TGTGCCAGCAGCCTACGAGCCCAGGGTACGGCTGATCAGCCCCAGCATTTT
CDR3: CASSLRAQGTADQPQHF

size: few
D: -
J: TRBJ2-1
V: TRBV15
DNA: TGTGCCACCAGCAGGCCTCTCTCCCTAATGGGATCCAATGAGCAGTTCTTC
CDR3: CATSRPLSLMGSNEQFF

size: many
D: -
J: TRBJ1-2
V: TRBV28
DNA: TGTGCCAGCAGGAATAACCCGGGTGGCTACACCTTC
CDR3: CASRNNPGGYTF

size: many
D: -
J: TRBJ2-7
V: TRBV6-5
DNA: TGTGCCAGCAGTTACTCGCCAGCAGGCTCCTACGAGCAGTACTTC
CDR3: CASSYSPAGSYEQYF

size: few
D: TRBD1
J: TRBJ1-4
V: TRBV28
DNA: TGTGCCAGCAGTTTTCGAGGGGGCGGTGAAAAACTGTTTTTT
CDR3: CASSFRGGGEKLFF

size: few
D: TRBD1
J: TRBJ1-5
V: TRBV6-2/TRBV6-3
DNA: TGTGCCAGCAGCAAGACAGGGAAAAATCAGCCCCAGCATTTT
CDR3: CASSKTGKNQPQHF

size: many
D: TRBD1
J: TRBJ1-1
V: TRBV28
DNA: TGTGCCAGCAGTTTATCGGGGGGACAGCTTACCTTGGGTAGCACTGAAGCTTTCTTT
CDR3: CASSLSGGQLTLGSTEAFF

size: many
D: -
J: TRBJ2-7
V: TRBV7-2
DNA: TGTGCCAGCAGCTTAAACAGCCCCTACGAGCAGTACTTC
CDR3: CASSLNSPYEQYF

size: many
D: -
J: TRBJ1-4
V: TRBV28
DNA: TGTGCCAGCAAGTGGGGGAGGACTAATGAAAAACTGTTTTTT
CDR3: CASKWGRTNEKLFF

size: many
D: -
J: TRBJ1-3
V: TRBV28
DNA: TGTGCCAGCAGTTTCGCCAGCTCTGGAAACACCATATATTTT
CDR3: CASSFASSGNTIYF

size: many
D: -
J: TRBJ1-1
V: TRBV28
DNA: TGTGCCAGCAGACCCGAGGGGGTACGACTAGAAGCTTTCTTT
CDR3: CASRPEGVRLEAFF

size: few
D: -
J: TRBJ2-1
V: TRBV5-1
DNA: TGCGCCAGCGCTGGCCCCCCGACTACCTACAATGAGCAGTTCTTC
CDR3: CASAGPPTTYNEQFF

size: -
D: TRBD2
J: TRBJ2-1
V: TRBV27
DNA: TGTGCCAGCAGGACACTAGCGGGGCCACCCAATGAGCAGTTCTTC
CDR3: CASRTLAGPPNEQFF

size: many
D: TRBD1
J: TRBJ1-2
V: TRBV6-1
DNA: TGTGCCAGCAGCGAAGCGGGACAGACCTATGGCTACACCTTC
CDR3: CASSEAGQTYGYTF

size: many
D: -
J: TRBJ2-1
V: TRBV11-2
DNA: TGTGCCAGCAGCACTCCCCGCGGACGACTATACAATGAGCAGTTCTTC
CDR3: CASSTPRGRLYNEQFF

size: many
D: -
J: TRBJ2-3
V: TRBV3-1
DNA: TGTGCCAGCAGCCAAGTGCAGGGGACGAGCACAGATACGCAGTATTTT
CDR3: CASSQVQGTSTDTQYF

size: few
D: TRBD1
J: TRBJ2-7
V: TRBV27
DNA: TGTGCCAGCAGCCGAACCACAGGGGGCCCCTACGAGCAGTACTTC
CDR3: CASSRTTGGPYEQYF

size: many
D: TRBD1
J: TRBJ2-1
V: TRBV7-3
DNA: TGTGCCAGCAGCATCGGGACAGGGCTGAGTAATGAGCAGTTCTTC
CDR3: CASSIGTGLSNEQFF

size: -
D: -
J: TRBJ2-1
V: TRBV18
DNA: TGTGCCAGCTCACCAGGAATTCGGGATGAGCAGTTCTTC
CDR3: CASSPGIRDEQFF

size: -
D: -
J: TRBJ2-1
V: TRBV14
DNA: TGTGCCAGCAGCCGGAACGGGGCATCCAATGAGCAGTTCTTC
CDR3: CASSRNGASNEQFF

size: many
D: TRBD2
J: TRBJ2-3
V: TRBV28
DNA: TGTGCCAGCAGGACTCCGGCGGGAGGAACAGATACGCAGTATTTT
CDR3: CASRTPAGGTDTQYF

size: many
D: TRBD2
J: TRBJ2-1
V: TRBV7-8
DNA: TGTGCCAGCAGCTCCCCGGGGGGACCAGCCTACAATGAGCAGTTCTTC
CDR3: CASSSPGGPAYNEQFF

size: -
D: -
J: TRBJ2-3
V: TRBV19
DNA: TGTGCCAGTAGTCGGACTGGGATCACAGATACGCAGTATTTT
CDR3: CASSRTGITDTQYF

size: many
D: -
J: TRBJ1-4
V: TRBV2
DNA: TGTGCCAGCAGTGAAGGGGGGGCTCCTAATGAAAAACTGTTTTTT
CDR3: CASSEGGAPNEKLFF

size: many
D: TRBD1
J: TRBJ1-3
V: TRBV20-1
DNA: TGCAGTGCCCTAGGCCGGGCAGGGGGCAATAGCTCTGGAAACACCATATATTTT
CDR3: CSALGRAGGNSSGNTIYF

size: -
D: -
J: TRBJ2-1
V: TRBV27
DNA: TGTGCCAGCAGTTTATTTCCCTCCGGTGAGCAGTTCTTC
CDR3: CASSLFPSGEQFF

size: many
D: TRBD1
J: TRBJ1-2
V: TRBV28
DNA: TGTGCCAGCAGCCCACAACAGGGGCGCAGCTATGGCTACACCTTC
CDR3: CASSPQQGRSYGYTF

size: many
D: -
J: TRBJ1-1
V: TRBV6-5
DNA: TGTGCCAGCAGCTATTCTGGAACGAACACTGAAGCTTTCTTT
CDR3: CASSYSGTNTEAFF

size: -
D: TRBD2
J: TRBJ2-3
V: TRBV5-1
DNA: TGCGTCAGCAGCGCTCTAGCGGGACGGAGCACAGATACGCAGTATTTT
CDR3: CVSSALAGRSTDTQYF

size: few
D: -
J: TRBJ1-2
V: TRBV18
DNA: TGTGCCAGCTCATTCCGGGACATCGACGGCTACACCTTC
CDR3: CASSFRDIDGYTF

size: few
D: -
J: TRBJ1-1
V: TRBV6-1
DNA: TGTGCCAGCAGCCGGAAACTGAACGCTGAAGCTTTCTTT
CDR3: CASSRKLNAEAFF

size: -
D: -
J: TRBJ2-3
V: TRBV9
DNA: TGTGCCAGCAGCGTTGGCCCAGATACGCAGTATTTT
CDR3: CASSVGPDTQYF

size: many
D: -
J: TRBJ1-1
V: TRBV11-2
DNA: TGTGCCAGCAGCTTCTATGGGACAACTAAGTCAGCTTTCTTT
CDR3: CASSFYGTTKSAFF

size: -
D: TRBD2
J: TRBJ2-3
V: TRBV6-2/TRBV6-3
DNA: TGTGCCAGCAGTGTCCACGGGACTAGCGGGACAGATACGCAGTATTTT
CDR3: CASSVHGTSGTDTQYF

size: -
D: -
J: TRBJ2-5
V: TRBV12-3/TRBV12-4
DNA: TGTGCCAGCAGTTACTACATAGGGGAGGGGGGGACCCAGTACTTC
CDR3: CASSYYIGEGGTQYF

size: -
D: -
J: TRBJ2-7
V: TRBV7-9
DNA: TGTGCCAGCAGCTTCCAAGGCGGGGGCCCTTACGAGCAGTACTTC
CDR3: CASSFQGGGPYEQYF

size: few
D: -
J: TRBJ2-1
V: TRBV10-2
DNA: TGCGCCAGCAGTGAGGGAGGGGCCCATGAGCAGTTCTTC
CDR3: CASSEGGAHEQFF

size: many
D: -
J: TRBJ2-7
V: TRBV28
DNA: TGTGCCAGCAGTTTAAAAGGTTACGAGCAGTACTTC
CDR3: CASSLKGYEQYF

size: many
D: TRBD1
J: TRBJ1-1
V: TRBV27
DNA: TGTGCCAGCAGTTCCATATTAATCCGGGACAGACACACTGAAGCTTTCTTT
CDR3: CASSSILIRDRHTEAFF

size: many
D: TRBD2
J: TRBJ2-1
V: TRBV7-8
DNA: TGTGCCAGCACCAAACGAGGAACTAGCGGGACCGATGAGCAGTTCTTC
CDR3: CASTKRGTSGTDEQFF

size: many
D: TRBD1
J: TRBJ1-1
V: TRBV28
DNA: TGTGCCAGCAGTTCGGGACAGCATACACGTCCTGAAGCTTTCTTT
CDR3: CASSSGQHTRPEAFF